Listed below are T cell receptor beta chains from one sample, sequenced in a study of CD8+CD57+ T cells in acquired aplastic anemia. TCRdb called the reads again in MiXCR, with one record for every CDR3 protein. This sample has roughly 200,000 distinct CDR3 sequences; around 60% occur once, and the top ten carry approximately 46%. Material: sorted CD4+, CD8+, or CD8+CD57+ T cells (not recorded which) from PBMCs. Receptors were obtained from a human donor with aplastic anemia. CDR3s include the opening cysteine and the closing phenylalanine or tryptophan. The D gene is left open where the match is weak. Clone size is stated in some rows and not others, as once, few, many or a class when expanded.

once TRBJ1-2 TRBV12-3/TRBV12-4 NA TGTGCCAGCATTAAACCTACGGACAGAAATGGCTACACCTTC CASIKPTDRNGYTF
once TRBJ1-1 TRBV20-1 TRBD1 TGCAGTGCGCGGACAGGGACGGGGACTGAAGCTTTCTTT CSARTGTGTEAFF
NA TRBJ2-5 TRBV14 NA TGTGCCAGCAGCCACTATGAGACCCAGTACTTC CASSHYETQYF
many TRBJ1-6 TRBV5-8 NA TGTGCCTCCGGGGAGGTAGGGGCCAATTCACCCCTCCACTTT CASGEVGANSPLHF
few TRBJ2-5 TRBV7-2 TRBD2 TGTGCCAGCAGCTTGGGGGGGAGACTAGCGGGGGCGGGAGAGACCCAGTACTTC CASSLGGRLAGAGETQYF
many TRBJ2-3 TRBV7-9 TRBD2 TGTGCCAGCAGCCTCTCACTAGCGGGGGGGACAGGTACGCAGTATTTT CASSLSLAGGTGTQYF
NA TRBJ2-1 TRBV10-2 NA TGCGCCAGCAGGCCGGACTACAATGAGCAGTTCTTC CASRPDYNEQFF
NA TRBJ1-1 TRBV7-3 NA TGTGCCAGCAGCCGTTCGACAGATAACACTGAAGCTCTCTTT CASSRSTDNTEALF
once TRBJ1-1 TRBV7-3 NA TGTGCCATCTCAAACGGGGGCTTGAACACTGAAGCTTTCTTT CAISNGGLNTEAFF
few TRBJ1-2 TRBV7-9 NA TGTGCCAGCAGCTTAGGACAGAACCATGGCTACACCTTC CASSLGQNHGYTF
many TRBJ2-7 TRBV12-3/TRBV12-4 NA TGTGCCAGCAGTCGACGGGGAAGCTCCTACGAGCAGTACTTC CASSRRGSSYEQYF
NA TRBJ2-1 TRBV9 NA TGTGCCAGCAGCGTAGTACCGACAGGCGAGCAGTTCTTC CASSVVPTGEQFF
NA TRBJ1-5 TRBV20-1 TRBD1 TGCAGTGCTATGCCACAGGGGTATCATTTTGAGCATTTT CSAMPQGYHFEHF
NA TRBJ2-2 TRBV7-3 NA TGTGCCAGCAGCCGAAGCGGTGTCAACACCGGGGAGCTGTTTTTT CASSRSGVNTGELFF
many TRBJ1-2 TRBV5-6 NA TGTGCCAGCAGCCGGGTCGTGATCTATGGCTACACCTTC CASSRVVIYGYTF
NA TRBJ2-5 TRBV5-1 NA TGCGCCAGCAGCTTGGCGCAGGGAAAAGAGACCCAGTACTTC CASSLAQGKETQYF
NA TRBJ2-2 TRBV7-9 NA TGTGCCAGCAACTTACTGGGGCTCAACACCGGGGAGCTGTTTTTT CASNLLGLNTGELFF
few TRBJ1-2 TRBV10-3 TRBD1 TGTGCCATCAGCTCGACAGGGAGGGGTGGCTACACCTTC CAISSTGRGGYTF
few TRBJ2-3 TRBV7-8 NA TGTGCCAGCAGTATAGGGGTAGATACGCAGTATTTT CASSIGVDTQYF
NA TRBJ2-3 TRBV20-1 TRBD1 TGCAGTGCTAACAGGGGCGAGCGGACAGATACGCAGTATTTT CSANRGERTDTQYF
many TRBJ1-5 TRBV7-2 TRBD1 TGTGCCAGCAGCCACCAAGGGGGCGGCCAGCCCCAGCATTTT CASSHQGGGQPQHF
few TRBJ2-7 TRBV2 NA TGTGCCAGCAGTTTATCGGGACTGATCTCCTACGAGCAGTACTTC CASSLSGLISYEQYF
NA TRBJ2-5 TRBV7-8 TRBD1 TGTGCCAGCAGCTTAGGACAGGGTTTCCCGGAGACCCAGTACTTC CASSLGQGFPETQYF
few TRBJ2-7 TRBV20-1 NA TGCAGTGCTAGTCGGCAGGGATCCGAGCAGTACTTC CSASRQGSEQYF
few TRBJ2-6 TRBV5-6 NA TGTGCCAGCAGCTTGTGGGACCCCCCTTCTGGGACCAACGTCCTGACTTTC CASSLWDPPSGTNVLTF
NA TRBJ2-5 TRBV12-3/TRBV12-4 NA TGTGCCAGCAGTCCATTTGAAGCGGAGACCCAGTACTTC CASSPFEAETQYF
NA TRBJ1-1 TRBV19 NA TGTGCCAGTAGTTCCCCCCTACTGTCGAGTAGCATTGAAGCTTTCTTT CASSSPLLSSSIEAFF
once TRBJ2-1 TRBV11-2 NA TGTGCCAGCAGCTTTGGACGTGAGCAGTTCTTC CASSFGREQFF
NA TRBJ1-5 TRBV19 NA TGTGCCAGTACCCAGTTGGCTAATAGCAATCAGCCCCAGCATTTT CASTQLANSNQPQHF
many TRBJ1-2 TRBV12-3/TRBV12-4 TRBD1 TGTGCCAGCAGTTCTCCGGACAGGGGGCGAAGTATCTATGGCTACACCTTC CASSSPDRGRSIYGYTF
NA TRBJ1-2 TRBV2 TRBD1 TGTGCCAGCAGTGAAAGCCCCCTCGGACAGGAGGGCTATGGCTACACCTTC CASSESPLGQEGYGYTF
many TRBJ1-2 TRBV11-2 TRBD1 TGTGCCAGCAGTAAAACCCCGGGACAGGGTGGTTATGGCTACACCTTC CASSKTPGQGGYGYTF
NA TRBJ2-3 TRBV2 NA TGTGCCAGCAGTGAAGCGCTGGCGGGCGGTTCAGATACGCAGTATTTT CASSEALAGGSDTQYF
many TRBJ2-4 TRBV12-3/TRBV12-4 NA TGTGCCAGCAGTCTTGACGGTGCCATTCAGTACTTC CASSLDGAIQYF
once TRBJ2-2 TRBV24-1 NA TGTGCCACCAGTGACTGGGGAATCGGGAACACCGGGGAGCTGTTTTTT CATSDWGIGNTGELFF
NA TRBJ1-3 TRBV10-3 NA TGTGCCATCAGTGAAAGGGCTGGAAACACCATATATTTT CAISERAGNTIYF
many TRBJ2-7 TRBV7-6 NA TGTGCCAGCAGCCCGAGTCTGGGGGGCGGAGAGCAGTACTTC CASSPSLGGGEQYF
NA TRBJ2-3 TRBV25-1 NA TGTGCCAGCAGTGCTTTTAGGGACACAGATACGCAGTATTTT CASSAFRDTDTQYF
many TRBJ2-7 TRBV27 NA TGTGCCAGCAGTTTCGGACCCAGCTACGAGCAGTACTTC CASSFGPSYEQYF
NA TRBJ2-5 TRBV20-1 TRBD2 TGCAGTGCTCCCCCTAGCGGGAACCAAGAGACCCAGTACTTC CSAPPSGNQETQYF
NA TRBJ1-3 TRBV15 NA TGTGCCACCACCGACCGACAGCTCTCTGGAAACACCATATATTTT CATTDRQLSGNTIYF
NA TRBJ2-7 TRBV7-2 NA TGCGCCAGCAGCCAAGACAAGGACAGCTTCTACGAGCAGTACTTC CASSQDKDSFYEQYF
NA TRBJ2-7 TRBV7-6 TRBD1 TGCGCCAGCAGCTTGGGACAGGGGGGCAGCGAGCAGTACTTC CASSLGQGGSEQYF
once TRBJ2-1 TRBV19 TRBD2 TGTGCCAGTAGTTTCAGACTAGCGGGAGGGCCGCGGAATGAGCAGTTCTTC CASSFRLAGGPRNEQFF
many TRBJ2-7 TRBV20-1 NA TGCAGTGCTAGAGACCTAACCCGGACACGGAGCTCCTACGAGCAGTACTTC CSARDLTRTRSSYEQYF
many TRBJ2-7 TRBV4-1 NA TGCGCCAGCAGCCAGAATCGAGTAGGTTTCTCCTACGAGCAGTACTTC CASSQNRVGFSYEQYF
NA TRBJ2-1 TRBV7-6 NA TGTGCCAGCAGCTTTGGGGTCCGTGAGCAGTTCTTC CASSFGVREQFF